Listed below are T cell receptor beta chains from one sample, sequenced in a study of T cell repertoires in cytomegalovirus infection. These receptors' antigens are unknown. TCRdb re-called the reads with MiXCR, one entry per CDR3 protein. This table has hundreds of thousands of distinct CDR3 sequences, around a third appearing once. The material was cultured PBMCs, obtained from culture after CMV antigen stimulation. The source is a human donor in good health (CMV status not recorded). Some clones in this sample may be carry-over from other donors' samples. CDR3s include the opening cysteine and the closing phenylalanine or tryptophan. The D gene is left open where the match is weak. Only some rows state a clone size, as once, few, many or a class for expanded clones.

v_gene: TRBV7-6
j_gene: TRBJ2-1
d_gene: TRBD2
abundance: few
CDR3nt: TGTGCCAGCAGCGGCCTGGTAGCGGGAGTAGATGAGCAGTTCTTC
CDR3aa: CASSGLVAGVDEQFF

v_gene: TRBV28
j_gene: TRBJ1-4
d_gene: -
abundance: few
CDR3nt: TGTGCCAGCAGTTTCGGTCAGTCTAATGAAAAACTGTTTTTT
CDR3aa: CASSFGQSNEKLFF

v_gene: TRBV7-8
j_gene: TRBJ1-2
d_gene: -
abundance: -
CDR3nt: TGTGCCAGCAGCTCCCGGCGCTTCTCTAACTATGGCTACACCTTC
CDR3aa: CASSSRRFSNYGYTF

v_gene: TRBV10-3
j_gene: TRBJ2-7
d_gene: -
abundance: -
CDR3nt: TGTGCCATCAGTGAGTTAACCCAGGGGGGCGAGCAGTACTTC
CDR3aa: CAISELTQGGEQYF

v_gene: TRBV6-2/TRBV6-3
j_gene: TRBJ2-2
d_gene: TRBD1
abundance: few
CDR3nt: TGTGCCAGCAGTTCCGACAGGGTCATCACCGGGGAGCTGTTTTTT
CDR3aa: CASSSDRVITGELFF

v_gene: TRBV27
j_gene: TRBJ2-3
d_gene: TRBD2
abundance: few
CDR3nt: TGTGCCAGCAGTTTCCTAGCGGGAGGAGGAGATACGCAGTATTTT
CDR3aa: CASSFLAGGGDTQYF

v_gene: TRBV10-3
j_gene: TRBJ1-1
d_gene: -
abundance: -
CDR3nt: TGTGCCATCAGCGGCACCTTGAACACTGAAGCTTTCTTT
CDR3aa: CAISGTLNTEAFF

v_gene: TRBV10-2
j_gene: TRBJ1-3
d_gene: -
abundance: few
CDR3nt: TGCGCCAGCAGGGAGGGTCTCTCTGGAAACACCATATATTTT
CDR3aa: CASREGLSGNTIYF

v_gene: TRBV24-1
j_gene: TRBJ2-1
d_gene: -
abundance: -
CDR3nt: TGTGCCACCAGTGATAGGGGGGCCACAATCAATGAGCAGTTCTTC
CDR3aa: CATSDRGATINEQFF

v_gene: TRBV7-2
j_gene: TRBJ2-3
d_gene: -
abundance: many
CDR3nt: TGTGCCAGCAGCACGCGTACGGGGGGCACAGATACGCAGTATTTT
CDR3aa: CASSTRTGGTDTQYF

v_gene: TRBV2
j_gene: TRBJ1-1
d_gene: -
abundance: -
CDR3nt: TGTGCCAGCAGAGAAGCACCCGGGTCGGACACTGAAGCTTTCTTT
CDR3aa: CASREAPGSDTEAFF

v_gene: TRBV3-1
j_gene: TRBJ2-1
d_gene: TRBD2
abundance: few
CDR3nt: TGTGCCAGCAGTACGACTAGCGTGCCCTACAATGAGCAGTTCTTC
CDR3aa: CASSTTSVPYNEQFF

v_gene: TRBV7-2
j_gene: TRBJ2-5
d_gene: -
abundance: -
CDR3nt: TGTGCCAGCAGCCACCGGGAGAACCAAGAGACCCAGTACTTC
CDR3aa: CASSHRENQETQYF

v_gene: TRBV19
j_gene: TRBJ2-1
d_gene: TRBD1
abundance: -
CDR3nt: TGTGCCAGTAGTACAACCGGGACAGGGATTTACAATGAGCAGTTCTTC
CDR3aa: CASSTTGTGIYNEQFF

v_gene: TRBV11-2
j_gene: TRBJ2-7
d_gene: -
abundance: -
CDR3nt: TGTGCCAGCAGCGCCACCTCTCAGTACGAGCAGTACTTC
CDR3aa: CASSATSQYEQYF

v_gene: TRBV2
j_gene: TRBJ2-7
d_gene: TRBD1
abundance: -
CDR3nt: TGTGCCAGCAGCCAACTGACAGGGGGCATGTACGAGCAGTACTTC
CDR3aa: CASSQLTGGMYEQYF

v_gene: TRBV7-9
j_gene: TRBJ1-1
d_gene: -
abundance: -
CDR3nt: TGTGCCAGCAGCCCCCCCCCGGGTCCGAGATTCTCTGAAGCTTTCTTT
CDR3aa: CASSPPPGPRFSEAFF

v_gene: TRBV27
j_gene: TRBJ2-1
d_gene: TRBD1
abundance: -
CDR3nt: TGTGCCACCGGACAGGGGTGGGATGAGCAGTTCTTC
CDR3aa: CATGQGWDEQFF

v_gene: TRBV6-6
j_gene: TRBJ2-7
d_gene: TRBD1
abundance: -
CDR3nt: TGTGCCATCGGGGGACAGGGGCGTTACGAGCAGTACTTC
CDR3aa: CAIGGQGRYEQYF

v_gene: TRBV7-9
j_gene: TRBJ2-5
d_gene: -
abundance: few
CDR3nt: TGTGCCAGCACCGGCGGGTGGTTGGGGTCCCAAGAGACCCAGTACTTC
CDR3aa: CASTGGWLGSQETQYF

v_gene: TRBV19
j_gene: TRBJ2-3
d_gene: -
abundance: -
CDR3nt: TGTGCCAGTAGGCGGGGAGACGGCACAGATACGCAGTATTTT
CDR3aa: CASRRGDGTDTQYF

v_gene: TRBV7-9
j_gene: TRBJ2-1
d_gene: TRBD2
abundance: -
CDR3nt: TGTGCCAGCAGCTTAAGGACTAGCGGGGTTCTTGAGCAGTTCTTC
CDR3aa: CASSLRTSGVLEQFF

v_gene: TRBV7-6
j_gene: TRBJ2-1
d_gene: -
abundance: -
CDR3nt: TGTGCCAGCAGCTTAGCGCCAACCAATGAGCAGTTCTTC
CDR3aa: CASSLAPTNEQFF

v_gene: TRBV18
j_gene: TRBJ2-7
d_gene: -
abundance: -
CDR3nt: TGTGCCAGCTCACAATACCGCGAGGGGGTAACAACCTACGAGCAGTACTTC
CDR3aa: CASSQYREGVTTYEQYF

v_gene: TRBV12-5
j_gene: TRBJ2-2
d_gene: -
abundance: -
CDR3nt: TGTGCTAGTGGCTTGGGGGGGCTAGCGGTGAACACCGGGGAGCTGTTTTTT
CDR3aa: CASGLGGLAVNTGELFF

v_gene: TRBV11-1
j_gene: TRBJ2-3
d_gene: -
abundance: many
CDR3nt: TGTGCCAGCAGCTTTCGACAGAGCACAGATACGCAGTATTTT
CDR3aa: CASSFRQSTDTQYF

v_gene: TRBV7-9
j_gene: TRBJ2-7
d_gene: -
abundance: few
CDR3nt: TGTGCTGCTATTGACGGGACCCAGGACTACGAGCAGTACTTC
CDR3aa: CAAIDGTQDYEQYF

v_gene: TRBV2
j_gene: TRBJ1-5
d_gene: -
abundance: -
CDR3nt: TGTGCCAGCAATGGGGCTCTGGAGCCCCAGCATTTT
CDR3aa: CASNGALEPQHF